The clone carrying this TCR beta chain was detected once. Patients from Seattle were sampled longitudinally, starting during active infection. This entry is derived from a study of blood T cell repertoires in COVID-19. Overall study: The analysed material was cDNA or gDNA that came from T cells, B-cell-depleted T cells, or PBMCs.

In the authors' methods: Amplification from reference gene primers served as the basis for estimated nucleated cell counts. Assay: immunoSEQ multiplex PCR; the TCRdb copy retains only in-frame clones and omits some. V and J calls and clone size come straight from that table; D and trimming were deduced from the DNA. This sample yields 60,000 to 70,000 clones, of which approximately 83% are seen a single time; about 15% belongs to the top ten. The CDR3 totals 11 residues. Between the trimmed V and J ends, which lost 2 bases and 6 bases, there was a span of 5 bases. Sequenced: peripheral blood. The sequence was obtained from a man in his forties with COVID-19, enrolled during active disease. The chain recombines TRBV12-3 or TRBV12-4 with TRBJ2-7; D call uncertain. Written as DNA, the CDR3 is TGTGCCAGCAGTTTATCGGGCGAGCAGTACTTC. Translation gives CASSLSGEQYF.